The 27 T cell receptor beta chains given below trace back to one sample, sequenced in a study of shared clonotypes between healthy human individuals. Assay: immunoSEQ multiplex PCR; the TCRdb copy retains only in-frame clones and omits some. The data contain about 2,200,000 clones, about 92% of them singletons. As defined, naive CD8 cells were CD45RO-negative and positively selected for CCR7, with terminally differentiated effector memory CD45RA+ cells excluded. Sequenced material: naive CD8+ T cells from PBMCs. These receptors were collected from a man aged 18-30 years in good health. Some clones in this sample may be carry-over from other donors' samples.

The V gene is TRBV18, the J gene TRBJ2-2; tentatively, D is TRBD2 (5 bases). This CDR3 region has 17 residues. With 2 bases removed from V and 1 base from J, the gap between germline ends came to 14 bases. Germline V lookup: CDR1 KGHSH, CDR2 LQKENI. The CDR3 coding sequence is TGTGCCAGCTCACCAGAGATCCGCGGACTGAACACCGGGGAGCTGTTTTTT. Protein product: CASSPEIRGLNTGELFF.

This rearrangement joins TRBV7-9 to TRBJ1-1; D is undetermined. Deletions cut 3 bases from V and 7 bases from J, with 6 bases between. The CDR3 loop spans 11 amino acids. CDR1 SEHNR and CDR2 FQNEAQ come from the germline V gene (reference sequence). CDR3 residues: CASSFSFEAFF. DNA of the CDR3: TGTGCCAGCAGCTTTTCCTTTGAAGCTTTCTTT.

The chain combines TRBV7-3 with TRBJ2-1; D not certain. V shed 3 bases and J shed 2 bases, with 11 bases lying between them. Germline V gene data show CDR1 as SGHTA and CDR2 as FQGTGA. CDR3 length: 15 residues. The CDR3 DNA follows: TGTGCCAGCAGCTTGGATCTCGCGGCCTACAATGAGCAGTTCTTC. It specifies CASSLDLAAYNEQFF.

The V and J genes are TRBV28 and TRBJ2-2; 15 bases line up with TRBD2. Germline assignment: CDR1 MDHEN and CDR2 SYDVKM. Trimming removed 6 bases from V and 6 bases from J; junction bases left unmatched: 8. CDR3 length: 17 amino acids. This CDR3 reads CASSGLAGGHSPGELFF. The CDR3 region has the DNA TGTGCCAGCAGCGGACTAGCGGGAGGGCATTCCCCCGGGGAGCTGTTTTTT.

The rearrangement links TRBV28 to TRBJ2-3; the D is unclear. CDR1 and CDR2 from the germline V gene are MDHEN and SYDVKM. This CDR3 comprises 12 residues. V gave up 5 bases and J gave up 7 bases, with 10 bases separating them. The CDR3 coding sequence is TGTGCCAGCAGTCCCTATACTCATACGCAGTATTTT. Translated, it gives CASSPYTHTQYF.

The chain links TRBV5-6 to TRBJ2-7, with 7 bases lining up with TRBD1. The ends lost 4 bases at V and 3 bases at J; junction bases unmatched: 13. Per the germline V gene, CDR1 is SGHDT and CDR2 is YYEEEE. The CDR3 is 16 residues long. The CDR3 protein is CASSNDRTGRFYEQYF. The CDR3 DNA reads as TGTGCCAGCAGCAACGACCGGACAGGTCGATTCTACGAGCAGTACTTC.

The chain employs TRBV7-6 and TRBJ2-7, with 10 bases aligning to TRBD1. CDR1 and CDR2 (germline): SGHVS, FNYEAQ. The CDR3 consists of 15 residues. V shed 5 bases and J 4 bases; nucleotides not matched to a gene: 8. CDR3 region: CASSPGQGVAYEQYF. The CDR3 DNA follows: TGTGCCAGCAGCCCAGGACAGGGGGTAGCGTACGAGCAGTACTTC.

This clone was picked up one time. This specimen includes other DNA sequences encoding the same CDR3. The chain carries TRBV28 and TRBJ2-7, with 11 positions matching TRBD1. Germline V lookup: CDR1 MDHEN, CDR2 SYDVKM. The J segment lost 4 bases and the V segment lost 5 bases, leaving 4 bases of the junction unmatched. The CDR3 contains 14 residues. The CDR3 DNA follows: TGTGCCAGCAGTATGGGACAGGGGGGATACGAGCAGTACTTC. Translation: CASSMGQGGYEQYF.

The chain uses TRBV12-5 and TRBJ2-1; 10 bases fit TRBD2. The CDR3 has 13 residues. Losses at the gene ends were 11 bases for V and 4 bases for J; bases not matched to a gene: 5. Germline values: CDR1 LGHNT, CDR2 FRNRAP. The CDR3 nucleotides read TGTGCTTCTAGCGGGAGTACTTACAATGAGCAGTTCTTC. As protein: CASSGSTYNEQFF.

CDR3 DNA: TGTGCCAGCAGCGTAGCTACGGGGGCCCCCTACGAGCAGTACTTC. Translating it yields CASSVATGAPYEQYF. The chain is built from TRBV9 and TRBJ2-7, with D possibly being TRBD1 or TRBD2 (6 bases each). The CDR3 contains 15 residues. V gave up 0 bases and J gave up 2 bases, with 12 bases separating them. The germline V gene has CDR1 SGDLS and CDR2 YYNGEE.

The chain links TRBV29-1 to TRBJ1-5, with D possibly matching TRBD1 (5 bases). Trimming removed 1 base from V and 2 bases from J, with 12 bases in between. Germline V CDR1 and CDR2: SQVTM, ANQGSEA. The CDR3 totals 15 residues. The DNA of the CDR3 is TGCAGCGTTGAAGGGACACCCGAAGGCAATCAGCCCCAGCATTTT. It yields the protein CSVEGTPEGNQPQHF.

This clone was counted a single time. The chain has TRBV19 and TRBJ2-2, with 7 bases aligning to TRBD1. Trimming took 5 bases from V and 7 from J; bases not matched to a gene: 7. This CDR3 is built from 14 residues. Germline CDR1 LNHDA, CDR2 SQIVND (reference sequence). Here the CDR3 reads CASSSTGYIGELFF. The CDR3, as DNA: TGTGCCAGTAGTTCGACAGGGTACATCGGGGAGCTGTTTTTT.

This chain joins TRBV27 and TRBJ2-1; 9 bases map to TRBD1. This CDR3 comprises 16 residues. The junction had 14 bases not matched to a gene; V was cut back by 8 bases and J by 6 bases. Germline CDR1 is MNHEY and CDR2 is SMNVEV (reference sequence). DNA of the CDR3: TGTGCCAGCGGAGCTCGATTTCTGGACAGGGGCAATGAGCAGTTCTTC. Translating gives CASGARFLDRGNEQFF.

The chain carries TRBV4-2 and TRBJ1-1; weak D call: TRBD1 (5 bases). This CDR3 is built from 13 residues. The V end lost 2 bases, the J end lost 6 bases, and 10 bases lay between the germline ends. Germline V gene sequence: CDR1 LGHNA, CDR2 YNFKEQ. CDR3 DNA: TGTGCCAGCAGCCAACCCACAGGAGCTGAAGCTTTCTTT. Protein sequence: CASSQPTGAEAFF.

DNA of the CDR3: TGTGCCTGGAGACGAGGGGAACTCCCAAGTCGGAACCCCTACGAGCAGTACTTC. It codes for CAWRRGELPSRNPYEQYF. The chain links TRBV30 to TRBJ2-5; D tentatively fits TRBD1 or TRBD2 (5 bases each). The DNA matches TRBJ2-7 better at its end, which makes the J call doubtful. Germline V gene lookup returns CDR1 GTSNPN and CDR2 SVGIG (reference sequence). The CDR3 has 18 amino acids.

The chain uses TRBV30 and TRBJ1-1; tentative D call: TRBD1 (5 bases). The germline V gene has CDR1 GTSNPN and CDR2 SVGIG (reference sequence). V gave up 1 base and J gave up 6 bases, with 6 bases separating them. The CDR3 is made up of 11 amino acids. Here the CDR3 reads CAWSGGPEAFF. CDR3 nucleotides: TGTGCCTGGAGTGGGGGACCTGAAGCTTTCTTT.

This clone was detected only once. The V gene is TRBV5-6, the J gene TRBJ2-1; tentatively, D is TRBD1 or TRBD2 (6 bases each). Trimming removed 1 base from V and 6 bases from J, with 17 bases in between. The CDR3 runs 16 residues. From germline, CDR1 is SGHDT and CDR2 YYEEEE. The CDR3 region has the DNA TGTGCCAGCAGCTTGAAAGGGGGGAGTCGGGTCAATGAGCAGTTCTTC. Translating gives CASSLKGGSRVNEQFF.

J is TRBJ2-1 and V is TRBV6-6, with 8 bases fitting TRBD2. J lost 5 bases, V lost 0 bases, and 6 bases had no gene match. This CDR3 contains 16 residues. Germline CDR1 MNHNY, CDR2 SVGAGI (reference sequence). CDR3 region: CASSYSTGGSHNEQFF. For the CDR3, the DNA is TGTGCCAGCAGTTACTCGACGGGGGGGAGCCACAATGAGCAGTTCTTC.

The rearrangement joins TRBV10-1 to TRBJ2-7; TRBD1 matches 7 bases. The CDR3 totals 13 residues. CDR1 is WNHNN, CDR2 SYGVQD, per germline (reference sequence). J gave up 2 bases and V 2 bases, and 0 bases lay outside the gene matches. DNA for the CDR3: TGCGCCAGCAGTGAGGGGACAGCCTACGAGCAGTACTTC. As protein: CASSEGTAYEQYF.

The CDR3, as DNA: TGTGCCAGCAGCTCCTCGGGGGATTGGGACACTGAAGCTTTCTTT. Translating gives CASSSSGDWDTEAFF. This rearrangement joins TRBV13 to TRBJ1-1; tentative D call: TRBD1 (5 bases). CDR1 PRHDT and CDR2 FYEKMQ come from the germline V gene (reference sequence). The ends were cut back, 4 bases at V and 3 bases at J, with 15 bases in the middle. The CDR3 has 15 amino acids.

V is TRBV15 and J is TRBJ2-7; D is perhaps TRBD1 or TRBD2 (5 bases each). Trimming took 3 bases from V and 3 from J, leaving 15 bases between them. CDR1 and CDR2 (germline): LNHNV, YYDKDF (reference sequence). This CDR3 spans 15 amino acids. This CDR3 is CATSSERAGSYEQYF. The CDR3 DNA reads TGTGCCACCAGCAGTGAAAGGGCAGGGAGCTACGAGCAGTACTTC.

The chain links TRBV7-8 to TRBJ2-4; 7 positions match TRBD1. Trimming took 4 bases from V and 0 from J; bases not matched to a gene: 15. Germline V gives CDR1 SGHVS, CDR2 FQNEAQ. This CDR3 region has 19 residues. CDR3 DNA: TGTGCCAGCAGCTCGCCGGGACAGACCTTTCTGTCAGCCAAAAACATTCAGTACTTC. Its protein is CASSSPGQTFLSAKNIQYF.

This clone appeared a few times. The chain has TRBV28 and TRBJ1-5; D unresolved. V was cut by 3 bases and J by 9 bases, with 9 bases left in between. Looked up from germline, CDR1 is MDHEN and CDR2 is SYDVKM. The CDR3 totals 12 residues. The CDR3 bases are TGTGCCAGCAGTTTGTTTAAGGGGCCCCAGCATTTT. Residues: CASSLFKGPQHF.

The chain links TRBV27 to TRBJ1-1; 9 nucleotides line up with TRBD1. Germline trimming cut 3 bases from V and 4 bases from J; bases unmatched to any gene: 6. The CDR3 length is 15 residues. Germline CDR1 MNHEY, CDR2 SMNVEV (reference sequence). CDR3 loop: CASSLGATGGTEAFF. The DNA for the CDR3 is TGTGCCAGCAGTTTGGGGGCGACAGGGGGCACTGAAGCTTTCTTT.

The gene calls are TRBV2 and TRBJ2-7; possible D gene TRBD2, 5 bases. CDR1 SNHLY and CDR2 FYNNEI come from the germline V gene. CDR3 length: 15 residues. Between the trimmed V and J ends, which lost 1 base and 3 bases, there was a span of 13 bases. The CDR3 sequence is CASSEGWRVIYEQYF. The CDR3 bases are TGTGCCAGCAGTGAAGGGTGGCGGGTAATCTACGAGCAGTACTTC.

The chain combines TRBV7-2 with TRBJ2-1; 9 bases map to TRBD2. The CDR3 totals 15 residues. With 7 bases clipped from V and 2 bases from J, the junction kept 6 bases outside the gene matches. In germline, CDR1 is SGHTA, CDR2 FQGNSA. CDR3 coding DNA: TGTGCCAGCAATCCGCGGGAGGGAGCCTACAATGAGCAGTTCTTC. It codes for CASNPREGAYNEQFF.

Concerning this clone itself: Other DNA sequences of this sample code for an identical CDR3. The chain uses TRBV19 and TRBJ2-3; D is undetermined. Looked up from germline, CDR1 is LNHDA and CDR2 is SQIVND (reference sequence). The ends were cut back, 5 bases at V and 0 bases at J, with 3 bases in the middle. The CDR3 covers 12 residues. CDR3 bases: TGTGCCAGTAGTCTGAGCACAGATACGCAGTATTTT. Translated, it gives CASSLSTDTQYF.